This TCR beta chain was recorded in a study of T cell repertoires in cytomegalovirus infection. V dropped 10 bases and J dropped 0 bases, with 14 bases sitting between them. The CDR3 is made up of 14 amino acids. The V gene's germline CDR1 is SGHVS and CDR2 FQNEAQ. TCRdb independently ran MiXCR on the reads; one entry per CDR3 protein. The sample carries roughly 180,000 distinct CDR3 sequences, approximately 30% recorded once. This clonotype was detected ten times or more. The J gene is TRBJ2-3, the V gene TRBV7-8; D might be TRBD1 (6 bases). The receptor was isolated from a human donor in good health (CMV status not recorded). Some clones in this sample may be carry-over from other donors' samples. Sequencing was carried out using PBMCs. DNA of the CDR3: TGTGCCATCATACGGACAGCGAGCACAGATACGCAGTATTTT. Translating it yields CAIIRTASTDTQYF.